This T cell receptor beta chain was identified during a study of T cell responses to AZD1222 COVID-19 vaccine. The repertoire was sequenced with immunoSEQ multiplex PCR; TCRdb's copy has only in-frame clones and lacks some. This sample has 130,000 to 150,000 clones, with 80% to 90% found just once. The germline CDR1 and CDR2 sequences are SGDLS and YYNGEE. The CDR3 covers 15 residues. Trimming left V 3 bases short and J 1 base short, with 8 bases between. This rearrangement joins TRBV9 to TRBJ1-6, with D maybe TRBD1 (5 bases). This sample comprised peripheral blood, obtained on day 0 of AZD1222 vaccination. The clonotype was recovered from an adult in good health. DNA of the CDR3: TGTGCCAGCAGCGCCAGGGCGTCCTATAATTCACCCCTCCACTTT. Translated, it gives CASSARASYNSPLHF.